This T cell receptor (beta chain) comes out of a study of T cell responses to AZD1222 COVID-19 vaccine. Study-wide results and limits: Donors were mostly white British, more females; clonal diversity possibly underestimated. Spike-wide coverage was observed for vaccine-associated CD4 TCRs, with dominant responses at 160-218 and 743-854. The number of AZD1222 recipients seropositive at baseline was only five or six.

TCRdb's table, derived via immunoSEQ multiplex PCR, lists solely in-frame clones and lacks some. The sample lists about 57,000 clones, 86% occurring once. Looked up from germline, CDR1 is MNHEY and CDR2 is SVGAGI. V lost 2 bases to trimming and J lost 4 bases, with 9 bases between them. The CDR3 is made up of 14 amino acids. On this clone itself: Its cognate antigen is unknown.

This rearrangement joins TRBV6-5 to TRBJ1-3; D not certain. This material consisted of peripheral blood, taken on day 0 of AZD1222 vaccination. The clonotype originates from an adult in good health. CDR3 coding DNA: TGTGCCAGCAGTTACGCGGGAAAGGGAAACACCATATATTTT. This gives the protein CASSYAGKGNTIYF.